Listed below are T cell receptor beta chains from one sample, sequenced in a study of blood T cells in healthy people across ages. TCRdb reprocessed the 5' RACE reads with MiXCR, giving one entry per CDR3 protein. The data contain about 690,000 distinct CDR3 sequences, roughly 41% of them singletons. Sample: blood. The origin of the receptors is a man older than 75 in good health. The CDR3 runs from the conserved cysteine through the conserved F or W. The order of the fields is D gene, clone size, J gene, V gene, CDR3 DNA, CDR3 protein. The D gene is left open where the match is weak. Where a row states a size, it is once, few, many or the class of an expanded clone; other rows omit it.

- | many | TRBJ2-7 | TRBV6-2/TRBV6-3 | TGTGCCAGCAGCATGGGACACCCGCCCGACGAGCAGTACTTC | CASSMGHPPDEQYF
TRBD2 | - | TRBJ2-3 | TRBV30 | TGTGCCTGGAGTGGACTAGCCGATACGCAGTATTTT | CAWSGLADTQYF
- | - | TRBJ1-6 | TRBV5-6 | TGTGCCAGCAGCGTCCCGGCAGCTAATTCACCCCTCCACTTT | CASSVPAANSPLHF
- | - | TRBJ1-5 | TRBV7-9 | TGTGCCAGCAGCTTAGACGTCGGGCAGGGGCGTCAGCCCCAGCATTTT | CASSLDVGQGRQPQHF
- | many | TRBJ2-1 | TRBV4-2 | TGTGCCAGCAGCCAAGATGGGAGGGGGAGGGCCTCGTTCTTC | CASSQDGRGRASFF
- | - | TRBJ2-2 | TRBV20-1 | TGCAGTGTACCCGGCGGGATGAACACCGGGGAGCTGTTTTTT | CSVPGGMNTGELFF
- | few | TRBJ2-3 | TRBV7-3 | TGTGCCAGCAGCTCGGGGATGGTCCGGACAGATACGCAGTATTTT | CASSSGMVRTDTQYF
TRBD1 | - | TRBJ1-2 | TRBV7-8 | TGTGCCAGCAGCTACCTGACCGGGACAGGGGGCGTTGGCTACACCTTC | CASSYLTGTGGVGYTF
- | - | TRBJ2-7 | TRBV7-8 | TGTGCCAGCAGCTTATCGGGCGGGGGCTCCTTTTACGAGCAGTACTTC | CASSLSGGGSFYEQYF
- | once | TRBJ2-7 | TRBV6-5 | TGTGCCAGCAGTTTCGGTTGTGAACAGTACTTC | CASSFGCEQYF
- | few | TRBJ1-2 | TRBV7-2 | TGTGCCAGCAGCTTAGTAAGCAGGCAGTATGGCTACACCTTC | CASSLVSRQYGYTF
TRBD2 | - | TRBJ2-5 | TRBV7-2 | TGTGCCAGCAGCGGAGGGGCTATAGCGGGGGTTGGGACCCAGTACTTC | CASSGGAIAGVGTQYF
TRBD1 | - | TRBJ1-1 | TRBV7-2 | TGTGCCAGCAGCACGGACAGGGGTTTCACTGAAGCTTTCTTT | CASSTDRGFTEAFF
- | - | TRBJ2-1 | TRBV29-1 | TGCAGCGTTGAAGACAGGGTGGACAATGAGCAGTTCTTC | CSVEDRVDNEQFF
- | many | TRBJ2-4 | TRBV4-3 | TGCGCCAGCAGCCAAGGCCTCAAAAACATTCAGTACTTC | CASSQGLKNIQYF
TRBD2 | - | TRBJ2-3 | TRBV3-1 | TGTGCCAGCAGCCAGGGCGGGAGGACCACAGATACGCAGTATTTT | CASSQGGRTTDTQYF
- | many | TRBJ1-1 | TRBV4-1 | TGCGCCAGCAGCCAAGCTAGAAACACTGAAGCTTTCTTT | CASSQARNTEAFF
TRBD1 | - | TRBJ2-3 | TRBV7-9 | TGTGCCAGCAGCTTAGAGGGGGCTGGGGATACGCAGTATTTT | CASSLEGAGDTQYF
TRBD2 | few | TRBJ2-3 | TRBV29-1 | TGCAGCACGAAGACTAGCGGGAGTACAGATACGCAGTATTTT | CSTKTSGSTDTQYF
TRBD1 | - | TRBJ2-7 | TRBV5-1 | TGCGCCAGCAGCTGGACAGGGGAAAGACTCCGCGAGCAGTACTTC | CASSWTGERLREQYF
- | few | TRBJ1-5 | TRBV24-1 | TGTGCCACCAGAGATCTCCACGACAGTTACAATCAGCCCCAGCATTTT | CATRDLHDSYNQPQHF
- | - | TRBJ1-2 | TRBV6-1 | TGTGCCAGCAGTGAAGGCGGACCCCTATACGGCTACACCTTC | CASSEGGPLYGYTF
- | few | TRBJ2-3 | TRBV28 | TGTGCCAGCAGTTTACGATTCGCACTAGCCCGGGGTCCAGATACGCAGTATTTT | CASSLRFALARGPDTQYF
- | - | TRBJ1-2 | TRBV20-1 | TGCAGCGGCTCGACGGCTCCCGGCTACACCTTC | CSGSTAPGYTF
TRBD1 | few | TRBJ1-6 | TRBV5-1 | TGCGCCAGCAGCTTGCCAACAGGGGATAATTCACCCCTCCACTTT | CASSLPTGDNSPLHF
- | few | TRBJ2-3 | TRBV10-3 | TGTGCCTTAGCCCGGGACCCCCGCAGAGATACGCAGTATTTT | CALARDPRRDTQYF
- | many | TRBJ1-1 | TRBV4-3 | TGCGCCAGCAGCCAAGACCCCCGAAGCCCTGAAGCTTTCTTT | CASSQDPRSPEAFF
- | - | TRBJ2-6 | TRBV20-1 | TGCAGTGCTTTCAGTCAATCTTGGGCCAACGTCCTGACTTTC | CSAFSQSWANVLTF
- | few | TRBJ1-2 | TRBV7-9 | TGTGCCAGCAGCTTACTAGAACTATCTAACTATGGCTACACCTTC | CASSLLELSNYGYTF
- | few | TRBJ1-2 | TRBV14 | TGTGCCAGCAGCCAAGAACCTCTCAGGGGTAGGGGCTACACCTTC | CASSQEPLRGRGYTF
- | few | TRBJ2-3 | TRBV27 | TGTGCCAGCAGTTGGACCTCCCAAACAGATACGCAGTATTTT | CASSWTSQTDTQYF
TRBD1 | few | TRBJ2-7 | TRBV7-9 | TGTGCCAGCAGCTCCCGGGACAGGGTCGGATCCTACGAGCAGTACTTC | CASSSRDRVGSYEQYF
- | - | TRBJ2-3 | TRBV7-2 | TGTGCCAGCAGCCCACGCGTGGTGGGCACCACAGATACGCAGTATTTT | CASSPRVVGTTDTQYF
- | - | TRBJ2-5 | TRBV5-8 | TGTGCCAGCAGCAAAGGGATATTGGATGAGCAGTACTTC | CASSKGILDEQYF
- | few | TRBJ2-5 | TRBV20-1 | TGCAGTGCCCCTATAATTAGCCTTAGGGGTGAGACCCAGTACTTC | CSAPIISLRGETQYF
TRBD2 | - | TRBJ2-1 | TRBV7-2 | TGTGCCAACGCAGCGGGGGGAGGTTACAATGAGCAGTTCTTC | CANAAGGGYNEQFF
- | - | TRBJ2-5 | TRBV20-1 | TGCAGTGCTTATTCCGAGGGGGAAGAGACCCAGTACTTC | CSAYSEGEETQYF
- | - | TRBJ2-7 | TRBV6-2/TRBV6-3 | TGTGCCAGCAGTTACGGGGGGACATTCTACGAGCAGTACTTC | CASSYGGTFYEQYF
- | - | TRBJ2-2 | TRBV7-2 | TGTGCCAGCAGCTTAGCGGTTAGGGCCAGCACCGGGGAGCTGTTTTTT | CASSLAVRASTGELFF
- | - | TRBJ2-7 | TRBV6-6 | TGTGCCAGCACTCCCCAGGGCCACGAGCAGTACTTC | CASTPQGHEQYF